The 30 T cell receptor beta chains below all came from one sample that was sequenced in a study of cytomegalovirus exposure and HLA in healthy donors. This PCR relied on a set of 60 Vbeta primers and 13 Jbeta primers. The protocol was immunoSEQ multiplex PCR, while the TCRdb copy is restricted to in-frame clones and leaves out a portion. The sample includes about 98,000 clones, under 70% of them seen just once. The sample was PBMCs. These receptors all come from a man aged 50-60 years in good health and CMV-seronegative.

There are a few counts of this clone. This chain links TRBV13 with TRBJ2-2, with D unresolved. Trimming removed 0 bases at V and 2 bases at J, with 4 bases between. The CDR3 is 14 amino acids. Germline-derived CDR1 and CDR2 are PRHDT and FYEKMQ (reference sequence). CDR3 sequence: CASSLGTNTGELFF. Here the CDR3 DNA reads TGTGCCAGCAGCTTAGGGACAAACACCGGGGAGCTGTTTTTT.

In its sample, this clone was seen once. The gene calls are TRBV6-6 and TRBJ1-5; 7 positions match TRBD1. Germline V gene data show CDR1 as MNHNY and CDR2 as SVGAGI (reference sequence). This CDR3 region has 16 residues. The V and J ends lost 0 bases and 8 bases, in that order; junction bases with no gene match: 10. CDR3 protein: CASSYSFQDRPEPQHF. The CDR3 DNA reads TGTGCCAGCAGTTACTCGTTCCAGGACAGGCCTGAGCCCCAGCATTTT.

The chain joins TRBV4-1 to TRBJ2-1; TRBD2 might be the D (6 bases). CDR1 MGHRA and CDR2 YSYEKL come from the germline V gene. Trimming took 11 bases from V and 4 from J, leaving 18 bases between them. This CDR3 is built from 14 residues. The CDR3 protein is CASQQRVGYNEQFF. The CDR3 coding sequence is TGCGCCTCCCAACAGCGGGTGGGTTACAATGAGCAGTTCTTC.

V gene TRBV4-2 combines with J gene TRBJ1-2; 7 bases are shared with TRBD1. Germline trimming cut 4 bases from V and 5 bases from J; bases unmatched to any gene: 13. Germline V CDR1 and CDR2: LGHNA, YNFKEQ. The CDR3 loop spans 16 amino acids. The CDR3 spells CASSRKNWDSEYGYTF. The CDR3 DNA reads TGTGCCAGCAGCCGAAAGAACTGGGACAGCGAGTATGGCTACACCTTC.

This clone was seen a few times. The rearrangement links TRBV5-1 to TRBJ1-1; 7 bases are a match to TRBD1. Trimming took 3 bases from V and 3 from J; bases not matched to a gene: 8. CDR1 and CDR2 from the germline V gene are SGHRS and YFSETQ. This CDR3 comprises 15 residues. The CDR3 DNA is TGCGCCAGCAGCTCTTCGACAGGGCTAGACACTGAAGCTTTCTTT. Its protein product is CASSSSTGLDTEAFF.

The chain recombines TRBV28 with TRBJ2-3; TRBD2 matches 13 bases. Germline loops: CDR1 MDHEN, CDR2 SYDVKM. The CDR3 contains 14 residues. Losses at the gene ends were 3 bases for V and 6 bases for J; bases not matched to a gene: 0. The CDR3 loop is CASSLTSGRDTQYF. CDR3 coding DNA: TGTGCCAGCAGTTTGACTAGCGGGAGGGATACGCAGTATTTT. Using reference TRBV28 and TRBJ2-3 for the parts outside the CDR3, the full variable domain is DVKVTQSSRYLVKRTGEKVFLECVQDMDHENMFWYRQDPGLGLRLIYFSYDVKMKEKGDIPEGYSVSREKKERFSLILESASTNQTSMYLCASSLTSGRDTQYFGPGTRLTVL.

CDR3 region: CASSRFGETQYF. Here the CDR3 DNA reads TGTGCCAGCAGTCGATTCGGAGAGACCCAGTACTTC. The V and J genes are TRBV27 and TRBJ2-5, with no clear D. The CDR3 loop spans 12 amino acids. Between the trimmed V and J ends, which lost 5 bases and 4 bases, there was a span of 8 bases. CDR1 and CDR2 from the germline V gene are MNHEY and SMNVEV (reference sequence).

The V gene is TRBV10-3, the J gene TRBJ2-7; 9 nucleotides match TRBD1. This CDR3 spans 14 amino acids. Per germline, CDR1 ENHRY and CDR2 SYGVKD. V shed 4 bases and J 3 bases; nucleotides not matched to a gene: 4. This CDR3 reads CAISGTGVVYEQYF. DNA for the CDR3: TGTGCCATCAGTGGGACAGGGGTGGTCTACGAGCAGTACTTC.

This chain links TRBV5-4 with TRBJ2-5; 10 nucleotides agree with TRBD2. The CDR3 sequence is 14 residues long. Germline-derived CDR1 and CDR2 are SGHNT and YYREEE (reference sequence). V shed 2 bases, J shed 5 bases, and the junction held 3 bases outside the gene matches. CDR3 nucleotide sequence: TGTGCCAGCAGCTTAGCGGGGGGGCAGGAGACCCAGTACTTC. Protein sequence: CASSLAGGQETQYF.

The V and J genes are TRBV4-1 and TRBJ2-1; 8 bases match TRBD2. The junction had 5 bases not matched to a gene; V was cut back by 6 bases and J by 1 base. From germline, CDR1 is MGHRA and CDR2 YSYEKL. This CDR3 has 15 amino acids. The CDR3 is CASRGTSGSYNEQFF. The CDR3 DNA sequence: TGCGCCAGCAGGGGAACTAGCGGTTCCTACAATGAGCAGTTCTTC.

The genes are TRBV9 and TRBJ1-6; TRBD1 agrees at 10 bases. After removal of 0 bases from V and 8 bases from J, the junction contained 8 bases not matched to a gene. Germline CDR1 reads SGDLS; CDR2 reads YYNGEE. CDR3 length equals 17 residues. The CDR3: CASSVVDRGKWDSPLHF. CDR3 DNA sequence: TGTGCCAGCAGCGTAGTGGACAGGGGGAAGTGGGATTCACCCCTCCACTTT.

This chain connects TRBV27 to TRBJ1-2; D gene uncertain. Germline assignment: CDR1 MNHEY and CDR2 SMNVEV (reference sequence). V lost 6 bases, J lost 2 bases, and 19 bases lay in between. This CDR3 comprises 16 residues. CDR3 in amino acids: CASSPNLGLGNYGYTF. The CDR3 DNA sequence: TGTGCCAGCAGCCCCAACCTTGGACTGGGGAACTATGGCTACACCTTC.

This sequence joins TRBV19 and TRBJ1-5, with D possibly being TRBD1 (5 bases). CDR1 and CDR2 from the germline V gene are LNHDA and SQIVND (reference sequence). V was trimmed by 2 bases and J by 3 bases, leaving 23 bases between them. The CDR3 sequence is 19 residues long. CDR3 region: CASSIPSLWGQINNQPQHF. CDR3 sequence (DNA): TGTGCCAGTAGTATACCCTCGTTATGGGGCCAAATCAACAATCAGCCCCAGCATTTT.

This clone was seen a few times. V gene TRBV6-1 combines with J gene TRBJ1-2; D call uncertain. V lost 10 bases, J lost 8 bases, and 11 bases lay in between. There are 10 residues in the CDR3. CDR1 is MNHNS and CDR2 is SASEGT in the germline V gene. In nucleotides, the CDR3 is TGTGCCACCCGTCGCGGAGGCTACACCTTC. Translating gives CATRRGGYTF.

The chain has TRBV5-1 and TRBJ2-7; D ambiguous. The germline gives CDR1 SGHRS, CDR2 YFSETQ. The CDR3 is 15 amino acids. The V end lost 1 base, the J end lost 0 bases, and 11 bases lay between the germline ends. CDR3 nucleotides: TGCGCCAGCAGCTTGTTGCCCGGTCCCTCCTACGAGCAGTACTTC. Its translation: CASSLLPGPSYEQYF.

V gene TRBV11-3 combines with J gene TRBJ1-1; 7 bases agree with TRBD1. Trimming at V came to 5 bases and at J to 5 bases, leaving 5 bases not matched to a gene. The CDR3 loop spans 13 amino acids. Germline values: CDR1 SGHNT, CDR2 YENEEA. The DNA for the CDR3 is TGTGCCAGCAGCATATCGACAGGGACTGAAGCTTTCTTT. It is translated as CASSISTGTEAFF.

The J gene is TRBJ1-5, the V gene TRBV10-2; D might be TRBD1 (6 bases). The CDR3 contains 16 residues. The germline V and J ends were trimmed by 0 bases and 2 bases, with 11 bases remaining between them. The germline V gene encodes CDR1 WSHSY and CDR2 SAAADI. The CDR3 sequence is CASSESARGGNQPQHF. DNA for the CDR3: TGCGCCAGCAGTGAGTCGGCCAGGGGAGGCAATCAGCCCCAGCATTTT.

V and J are TRBV7-9 and TRBJ2-7; a possible D gene is TRBD2 (5 bases). With 1 base removed from V and 3 bases from J, the gap between germline ends came to 10 bases. The CDR3 loop spans 14 amino acids. Germline values: CDR1 SEHNR, CDR2 FQNEAQ (reference sequence). Here the CDR3 reads CASSLGGSDYEQYF. The CDR3 coding sequence is TGTGCCAGCAGCTTAGGTGGTAGCGACTACGAGCAGTACTTC.

This sequence joins TRBV5-1 and TRBJ2-6, with D unresolved. Germline CDR1 reads SGHRS; CDR2 reads YFSETQ. The V gene lost 2 bases and the J gene lost 0 bases, with 9 bases spanning the gap. CDR3 size: 16 residues. Written as DNA, the CDR3 is TGCGCCAGCAGCTTTTTAACAGACTCTGGGGCCAACGTCCTGACTTTC. Encoded protein: CASSFLTDSGANVLTF.

The rearrangement joins TRBV5-6 to TRBJ1-1, with 8 bases that match TRBD1. The CDR3 is 15 amino acids. CDR1 and CDR2 (germline): SGHDT, YYEEEE. V dropped 4 bases and J dropped 5; count of bases not matched to a gene: 10. CDR3 in amino acids: CASSPQGAGTTEAFF. The CDR3 DNA follows: TGTGCCAGCAGCCCCCAGGGGGCTGGGACAACTGAAGCTTTCTTT.

This clone was found a few times. The chain combines TRBV28 with TRBJ1-2; no clear D gene. V lost 7 bases and J 1 base, leaving 7 bases between the germline ends. The germline V gene has CDR1 MDHEN and CDR2 SYDVKM. There are 12 residues in the CDR3. CDR3 bases: TGTGCCAGCACGCAGATTAACTATGGCTACACCTTC. This codes for CASTQINYGYTF.

The chain recombines TRBV18 with TRBJ1-1, with TRBD1 matching over 8 bases. Unmatched junction bases numbered 6, after V lost 3 bases and J lost 6 bases. The CDR3 totals 14 residues. Germline-derived CDR1 and CDR2 are KGHSH and LQKENI. The CDR3 DNA reads as TGTGCCAGCTCACCGGACAGGGTGGAGTCTGAAGCTTTCTTT. Translation gives CASSPDRVESEAFF.

This clone has only one observation. The V gene is TRBV5-1, the J gene TRBJ2-1; 9 positions agree with TRBD2. V shed 0 bases and J 10 bases; nucleotides not matched to a gene: 5. This CDR3 comprises 14 residues. Germline loops: CDR1 SGHRS, CDR2 YFSETQ. The CDR3 reads CASSLGLAAREQFF. CDR3 nucleotide sequence: TGCGCCAGCAGCTTGGGACTAGCGGCGCGGGAGCAGTTCTTC. The variable domain in full, completed from reference TRBV5-1 and TRBJ2-1, reads KAGVTQTPRYLIKTRGQQVTLSCSPISGHRSVSWYQQTPGQGLQFLFEYFSETQRNKGNFPGRFSGRQFSNSRSEMNVSTLELGDSALYLCASSLGLAAREQFFGPGTRLTVL.

CDR3 DNA sequence: TGTGCCAGCAGACCCGGACAGGGTCTCGAGCAGTACTTC. It specifies CASRPGQGLEQYF. This chain links TRBV6-5 with TRBJ2-7, with TRBD1 matching 8 bases. Germline V gene sequence: CDR1 MNHEY, CDR2 SVGAGI. This CDR3 is built from 13 residues. With 6 bases clipped from V and 6 bases from J, the junction kept 7 bases outside the gene matches.

As concerns this clone: At one boundary the junction diverges from the germline segment, which might be a read error. This chain uses TRBV7-9 with TRBJ1-2, with D unresolved. The germline V gene encodes CDR1 SEHNR and CDR2 FQNEAQ (reference sequence). The CDR3 sequence is 12 residues long. CDR3 sequence: CASSLAPYGHTF. DNA of the CDR3: TGTGCCAGCAGCTTAGCTCCTTATGGCCACACCTTC.

This chain links TRBV5-4 with TRBJ1-1, with 7 bases lining up with TRBD1. V gave up 0 bases and J gave up 4 bases; unmatched junction bases: 0. Germline V gives CDR1 SGHNT, CDR2 YYREEE (reference sequence). This CDR3 is built from 13 residues. In nucleotides, the CDR3 is TGTGCCAGCAGCTTGGAGGGGGCCACTGAAGCTTTCTTT. Amino acid sequence: CASSLEGATEAFF.

A few counts support this clone. The J gene is TRBJ1-2, the V gene TRBV19; no clear D gene. The V end lost 2 bases, the J end lost 3 bases, and 13 bases lay between the germline ends. The CDR3 is 15 residues long. Germline V gene lookup returns CDR1 LNHDA and CDR2 SQIVND (reference sequence). CDR3 bases: TGTGCCAGTAGTATATACAGTTTTTTCGACTATGGCTACACCTTC. It encodes CASSIYSFFDYGYTF.

The gene calls are TRBV27 and TRBJ2-1; TRBD2 is a possible D gene (6 bases). The CDR3 runs to 15 residues. The germline V gene has CDR1 MNHEY and CDR2 SMNVEV (reference sequence). Trimming pared 3 bases from V and 4 bases from J, leaving 13 bases between. In nucleotides, the CDR3 is TGTGCCAGCAGTTTCCCTCGGGGGAAATACAATGAGCAGTTCTTC. As protein: CASSFPRGKYNEQFF.

This chain uses TRBV13 with TRBJ2-5; D ambiguous. CDR1 and CDR2 (germline): PRHDT, FYEKMQ (reference sequence). Trimming pared 0 bases from V and 3 bases from J, leaving 5 bases between. The CDR3 has 13 amino acids. CDR3: CASSLGRKETQYF. CDR3 coding DNA: TGTGCCAGCAGCTTAGGGAGAAAAGAGACCCAGTACTTC.

This chain connects TRBV11-2 to TRBJ2-1; no firm D call. Trimming cost V 1 base and J 13 bases, with 11 bases left between them. Germline loops: CDR1 SGHAT, CDR2 FQNNGV. The CDR3 has 12 residues. CDR3 sequence: CASSLVRALQFF. CDR3 coding DNA: TGTGCCAGCAGCTTAGTTCGAGCCCTACAGTTCTTC.